Below are 8 T cell receptor beta chains sequenced from a single sample in a study of graft-versus-host responses after intestinal transplantation (dated by TCRdb to 2020 to 2022). The library was produced with the immunoSEQ multiplex PCR assay. This immuneACCESS table, as held by TCRdb, lists in-frame sequences with V and J called but not all clones. Of the missing ones, under half trace to an unresolved V gene in checked studies; the others have no known cause. The sample table records tens of thousands of clones; around 83% of these occur just once. Clones ranked in the top ten supply 3.5% of the sample. Sequencing was performed on PBMCs, taken roughly 34 months after transplant. The receptors shown here come from a human patient who received an intestinal transplant, so some T cells may come from the graft donor.

The chain has TRBV11-3 and TRBJ1-4; D might be TRBD1 (6 bases). The germline V gene encodes CDR1 SGHNT and CDR2 YENEEA. V lost 3 bases and J lost 4, with 27 bases in between. The CDR3 runs to 20 residues. The CDR3 spells CASSLRPQGHPGTFNEKLFF. The CDR3 DNA reads TGTGCCAGCAGCTTGCGCCCACAGGGCCACCCGGGCACCTTTAATGAAAAACTGTTTTTT.

The gene calls are TRBV7-9 and TRBJ1-5, with D uncertain. Looked up from germline, CDR1 is SEHNR and CDR2 is FQNEAQ (reference sequence). V shed 1 base and J shed 7 bases, with 8 bases lying between them. CDR3 length equals 13 residues. CDR3 sequence reads: CASSLGPVQPQHF. CDR3 in DNA: TGTGCCAGCAGCTTAGGGCCCGTACAGCCCCAGCATTTT.

Details on this clone: In the same sample, other DNA sequences code for this CDR3. The chain joins TRBV27 to TRBJ1-5; D is undetermined. Germline lookup yields CDR1 MNHEY and CDR2 SMNVEV (reference sequence). Trimming shortened V by 6 bases and J by 0 bases, and 6 bases separated the two germline ends. The CDR3 is 13 amino acids. CDR3 bases: TGTGCCAGCAGCCTAAGTAGCAATCAGCCCCAGCATTTT. It yields the protein CASSLSSNQPQHF.

V and J are TRBV9 and TRBJ2-1, with D possibly TRBD2 on 5 matching bases. Trimming cost V 4 bases and J 3 bases, with 11 bases left between them. Germline assignment: CDR1 SGDLS and CDR2 YYNGEE. The CDR3 contains 14 residues. The CDR3 coding sequence is TGTGCCAGCAGCCTCGGGGTTAGCTACAATGAGCAGTTCTTC. Protein sequence: CASSLGVSYNEQFF.

The V and J genes are TRBV4-2 and TRBJ2-2, with D unresolved. CDR3 size: 14 residues. The germline V and J ends were trimmed by 4 bases and 5 bases, with 11 bases remaining between them. CDR1 and CDR2 from the germline V gene are LGHNA and YNFKEQ. CDR3 region: CASSPLQVTGELFF. The CDR3 nucleotides are TGTGCCAGCAGCCCCCTGCAGGTAACCGGGGAGCTGTTTTTT.

The chain combines TRBV2 with TRBJ1-5, with D uncertain. CDR1 is SNHLY, CDR2 FYNNEI, per germline. CDR3 length: 14 amino acids. V gave up 6 bases and J gave up 1 base, with 10 bases separating them. CDR3 in DNA: TGTGCCAGCAGCGGGCCCCGAAGCAATCAGCCCCAGCATTTT. It codes for CASSGPRSNQPQHF.

The chain employs TRBV15 and TRBJ2-2, with TRBD1 identical over 9 bases. The trim removed 3 bases at V and 2 bases at J, leaving 4 bases unmatched. This CDR3 has 16 residues. The germline V gene has CDR1 LNHNV and CDR2 YYDKDF (reference sequence). CDR3 nucleotides: TGTGCCACCAGCAGGGGACAGGGAACTAACACCGGGGAGCTGTTTTTT. Protein product: CATSRGQGTNTGELFF.

This clone showed up just a few times. J is TRBJ2-2 and V is TRBV11-3; no clear D gene. This CDR3 is 13 amino acids long. V was pared by 5 bases and J by 5 bases, with 9 bases between. Germline V CDR1 and CDR2: SGHNT, YENEEA. CDR3 sequence (DNA): TGTGCCAGCAGCCCCGCAAGGACCGGGGAGCTGTTTTTT. Translated, it gives CASSPARTGELFF. The full variable domain, its missing parts supplied by reference TRBV11-3 and TRBJ2-2, is EAGVVQSPRYKIIEKKQPVAFWCNPISGHNTLYWYLQNLGQGPELLIRYENEEAVDDSQLPKDRFSAERLKGVDSTLKIQPAELGDSAVYLCASSPARTGELFFGEGSRLTVL.